A selection of T cell receptor beta chains follows, all from one sample in a study of T cells in Graves' hyperthyroidism and ophthalmopathy. TCRdb reprocessed the multiplex PCR reads via MiXCR and lists one record per CDR3 protein. Among about 540,000 distinct CDR3 sequences listed, around 46% were seen once. Specimen: peripheral blood or thyroid tissue (not recorded which). The source of these receptors is a young woman with Graves' hyperthyroidism. The CDR3 runs from the conserved cysteine through the conserved F or W. The D gene is left open where the match is weak. Some rows mark clone size as missing; the rest say once, few, many or name a class of expanded clone.

J: TRBJ2-7; D: -; V: TRBV7-2; size: many; DNA: TGTGCCAGCAGCTTATTTGGGGTTTCAAACTACGAGCAGTACTTC; CDR3: CASSLFGVSNYEQYF
J: TRBJ1-1; D: TRBD1; V: TRBV29-1; size: -; DNA: TGCAGCGTAGCAAGGACAGGGGGCTACACTGAAGCTTTCTTT; CDR3: CSVARTGGYTEAFF
J: TRBJ1-5; D: -; V: TRBV19; size: -; DNA: TGTGCCAGTGGGGCTCGGGGAGCGGGACAAGAGACCCAGCATTTT; CDR3: CASGARGAGQETQHF
J: TRBJ1-1; D: -; V: TRBV5-8; size: many; DNA: TGTGCCAGCAGCTTGTTTCAGGACACTGAAGCTTTCTTT; CDR3: CASSLFQDTEAFF
J: TRBJ1-1; D: -; V: TRBV29-1; size: many; DNA: TGCAGCGTTGAGGGGGGGGGTGAAGCTTTCTTT; CDR3: CSVEGGGEAFF
J: TRBJ2-5; D: -; V: TRBV10-3; size: -; DNA: TGTGCCATCAGTGAAGGAGGGGAAATTAGCGAGACCCAGTACTTC; CDR3: CAISEGGEISETQYF
J: TRBJ2-7; D: TRBD1; V: TRBV6-2/TRBV6-3; size: once; DNA: TGTGCCAGCAGTTACCCAAGTCTGACAGGGCGTGAGCAGTACTTC; CDR3: CASSYPSLTGREQYF
J: TRBJ1-1; D: -; V: TRBV20-1; size: -; DNA: TGCAGTGCAGGGGAGGCCCGGGACACTGAAGCTTTCTTT; CDR3: CSAGEARDTEAFF
J: TRBJ2-7; D: TRBD2; V: TRBV7-2; size: -; DNA: TGTGCCAGCAGCCAAGCGGGAGGAAGGACCTACGAGCAGTACTTC; CDR3: CASSQAGGRTYEQYF
J: TRBJ2-2; D: TRBD2; V: TRBV10-3; size: -; DNA: TGTGCCATCAGTCCGACTAGCGGGAACACCGGGGAGCTGTTTTTT; CDR3: CAISPTSGNTGELFF
J: TRBJ2-7; D: TRBD1; V: TRBV6-2/TRBV6-3; size: -; DNA: TGTGCCAGCAGTGGGGACAGAAAAAGCTACGAGCAGTACTTC; CDR3: CASSGDRKSYEQYF
J: TRBJ2-1; D: TRBD1; V: TRBV2; size: -; DNA: TGTGCCAGCAGCCCCGTTGGGACAGGGCGGAATGAGCAGTTCTTC; CDR3: CASSPVGTGRNEQFF
J: TRBJ1-2; D: -; V: TRBV6-6; size: -; DNA: TGTGCCAGCAGTGAATCGGGGGCGGCCTATGGCTACACCTTC; CDR3: CASSESGAAYGYTF
J: TRBJ1-2; D: -; V: TRBV20-1; size: -; DNA: TGCAGTTACGGGGCCTATGGCTACACCTTC; CDR3: CSYGAYGYTF
J: TRBJ2-7; D: -; V: TRBV7-9; size: -; DNA: TGTGCCAGCAGCCCCTCTCTTAGAGTCTCCTACGAGCAGTACTTC; CDR3: CASSPSLRVSYEQYF
J: TRBJ2-5; D: TRBD2; V: TRBV7-2; size: -; DNA: TGTGCCAGCAGCTTTCTAGCGGGAAATCGAGGCCATCCCAAGGAGACCCAGTACTTC; CDR3: CASSFLAGNRGHPKETQYF
J: TRBJ2-7; D: -; V: TRBV20-1; size: -; DNA: TGCAGTGCTAGAGAGTGGGACAAGGTCTATGGCTACGAGCAGTACTTC; CDR3: CSAREWDKVYGYEQYF
J: TRBJ1-1; D: TRBD1; V: TRBV11-2; size: -; DNA: TGTGCCAGCAGCGGGGGGACAGGGACGAACACTGAAGCTTTCTTT; CDR3: CASSGGTGTNTEAFF
J: TRBJ1-1; D: TRBD1; V: TRBV20-1; size: -; DNA: TGCAGTGTTGACGACGGACAGGGAGACACTGAAGCTTTCTTT; CDR3: CSVDDGQGDTEAFF
J: TRBJ1-2; D: -; V: TRBV10-3; size: many; DNA: TGTGCCATCAGGTCGACAGCTAACTATGGCTACACCTTC; CDR3: CAIRSTANYGYTF
J: TRBJ1-2; D: -; V: TRBV30; size: -; DNA: TGTGCCTGGAGCCCTAACCTGAGGGACTATGGCTACACCTTC; CDR3: CAWSPNLRDYGYTF
J: TRBJ1-3; D: -; V: TRBV7-3; size: -; DNA: TGTGCCAGCAGCCAAGTGTCCGGGTCTGGAAACACCATATATTTT; CDR3: CASSQVSGSGNTIYF
J: TRBJ2-5; D: -; V: TRBV7-2; size: -; DNA: TGTGCCAGCAGCCCAGGGGCCGGGCAGCCCCAGTACTTC; CDR3: CASSPGAGQPQYF
J: TRBJ1-2; D: -; V: TRBV20-1; size: -; DNA: TGCAGTGCTAGCCTCTATGGCTACACCTTC; CDR3: CSASLYGYTF
J: TRBJ1-5; D: -; V: TRBV5-5; size: -; DNA: -; CDR3: CASSQDVGTGSYEHF
J: TRBJ1-1; D: -; V: TRBV29-1; size: -; DNA: TGCAGCATAGGGACGGGGAACACTGAAGCTTTCTTT; CDR3: CSIGTGNTEAFF
J: TRBJ2-5; D: TRBD1; V: TRBV7-9; size: -; DNA: TGTGCCAGCGGACAGGGAGCTATCCAGTACTTC; CDR3: CASGQGAIQYF
J: TRBJ2-7; D: -; V: TRBV5-1; size: -; DNA: TGCGCCAGCGGTGGGCAGGACAATGAGCAGTACTTC; CDR3: CASGGQDNEQYF